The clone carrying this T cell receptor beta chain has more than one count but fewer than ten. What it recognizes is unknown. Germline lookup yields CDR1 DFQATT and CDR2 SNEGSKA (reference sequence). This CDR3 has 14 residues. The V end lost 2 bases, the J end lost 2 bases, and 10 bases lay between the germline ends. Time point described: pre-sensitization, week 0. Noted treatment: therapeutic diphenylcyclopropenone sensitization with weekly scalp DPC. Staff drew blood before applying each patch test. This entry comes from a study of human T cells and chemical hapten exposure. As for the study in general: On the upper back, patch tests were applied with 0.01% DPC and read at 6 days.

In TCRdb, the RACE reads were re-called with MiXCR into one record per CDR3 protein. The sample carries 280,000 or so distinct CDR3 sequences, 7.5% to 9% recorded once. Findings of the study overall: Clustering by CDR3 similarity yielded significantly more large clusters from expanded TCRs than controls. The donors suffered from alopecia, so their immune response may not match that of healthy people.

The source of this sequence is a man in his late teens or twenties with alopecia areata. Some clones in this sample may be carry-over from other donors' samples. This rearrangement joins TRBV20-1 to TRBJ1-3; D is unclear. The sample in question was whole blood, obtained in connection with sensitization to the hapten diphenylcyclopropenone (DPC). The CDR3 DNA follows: TGCAGTGCTAGATACGGGAGAACTGGAAACACCATATATTTT. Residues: CSARYGRTGNTIYF.